This T cell receptor beta chain is drawn from a study of breast tumors, draining lymph nodes, adjacent tissues. General study findings and limits: Compared with lymph nodes, tumors were less diverse; compared with nontumor tissue, more. Most tumor T cells seemingly derive from lymph node, then expand in tumor. Tumor T cell lymph node origin was a supported hypothesis, not proven.

In its sample, this clonotype was seen many times. The target antigen is unknown. TCRdb reprocessed the multiplex PCR reads with MiXCR, giving one entry per CDR3 protein. The sample lists 25,000 or so distinct CDR3 sequences, 20% to 25% occurring once. From germline, CDR1 is GTSNPN and CDR2 SVGIG (reference sequence). Germline trimming cut 3 bases from V and 4 bases from J; bases unmatched to any gene: 6. The length of the CDR3 is 14 residues. The J gene is TRBJ2-3, the V gene TRBV30, with 8 positions matching TRBD2. This TCR came from a female donor with breast cancer. Some clones in this sample may be carry-over from other donors' samples. Sequenced sample: breast tumor tissue. As DNA, the CDR3 is TGTGCCTGGAGAGGTCGCGGGAGGCCAGATACGCAGTATTTT. Translated: CAWRGRGRPDTQYF. Variable domain in full (rest from reference TRBV30 and TRBJ2-3): SQTIHQWPATLVQPVGSPLSLECTVEGTSNPNLYWYRQAAGRGLQLLFYSVGIGQISSEVPQNLSASRPQDRQFILSSKKLLLSDSGFYLCAWRGRGRPDTQYFGPGTRLTVL.